A few counts support the clone carrying this T cell receptor (beta chain). Antigen unknown. The sample comes from a study of cytomegalovirus exposure and HLA in healthy donors. This CDR3 has 14 residues. The V and J ends lost 5 bases and 3 bases respectively, with 13 bases between them. The germline V gene has CDR1 MGHDK and CDR2 SYGVNS. PCR was performed using 60 Vbeta and 13 Jbeta primers. Only in-frame clones appear in the TCRdb table, and some are missing; sequencing was by immunoSEQ multiplex PCR. The sample yields 200,000 to 250,000 clones, around 80% seen once. Study-level points and caveats: In a later analysis, HLA-associated beta chains showed higher expansion and lower generation probabilities than comparable chains. Some segments of the V type, notably TRBV6-2 and TRBV6-3, were excluded as indistinguishable.

The sample was PBMCs. The J gene is TRBJ1-1, the V gene TRBV25-1, with a weak D call TRBD1 (5 bases). The TCR comes from a woman in her sixties in good health and CMV-seropositive. The DNA of the CDR3 is TGTGCCAGCAGTCCCCTCGACAGACACACTGAAGCTTTCTTT. Translating it yields CASSPLDRHTEAFF.